What follows are 5 T cell receptor beta chains derived from one specimen sequenced in a study of cytomegalovirus exposure and HLA in healthy donors. A multiplex PCR was run with 60 Vbeta primers and 13 Jbeta primers. Data came from immunoSEQ multiplex PCR; TCRdb stores just in-frame clones and leaves some out. The data show around 150,000 clones, around 59% seen once. Sequenced material: PBMCs. These TCRs come from a male donor in good health and CMV-seronegative.

The rearrangement joins TRBV4-3 to TRBJ2-5; TRBD2 matches at 13 bases. Germline V gene sequence: CDR1 LGHNA, CDR2 YSLEER. V trimming: 4 bases; J trimming: 2 bases; junction bases outside the gene matches: 7. The CDR3 contains 17 residues. This chain's CDR3 is CASSPELAGGIQETQYF. The DNA of the CDR3 is TGCGCCAGCAGCCCCGAACTAGCGGGGGGGATTCAAGAGACCCAGTACTTC.

The rearrangement uses TRBV14 and TRBJ1-1; no definite D call. From germline, CDR1 is SGHDN and CDR2 FVKESK. This CDR3 is 12 amino acids long. Deletions cut 7 bases from V and 1 base from J, with 7 bases between. In DNA, the CDR3 is TGTGCCAGCAAGGAGGGGAACACTGAAGCTTTCTTT. This translates into CASKEGNTEAFF.

This clone was picked up a small number of times. The chain has TRBV5-6 and TRBJ1-5; possibly TRBD1 for D (5 bases). This CDR3 has 15 residues. With 2 bases removed from V and 9 bases from J, the gap between germline ends came to 18 bases. Germline V gene sequence: CDR1 SGHDT, CDR2 YYEEEE. CDR3 sequence reads: CASSLAQGGFVPQHF. The CDR3 DNA reads as TGTGCCAGCAGCTTAGCCCAGGGAGGTTTCGTGCCCCAGCATTTT.

This clone is a singleton in its sample. V and J are TRBV27 and TRBJ2-2; 7 nucleotides align to TRBD2. CDR1 is MNHEY, CDR2 SMNVEV, per germline (reference sequence). This CDR3 is built from 16 residues. V was clipped by 2 bases and J by 4 bases; unmatched bases: 7. The DNA of the CDR3 is TGTGCCAGCAGTTTACTCACGGGGAGGGGCACCGGGGAGCTGTTTTTT. Amino acids: CASSLLTGRGTGELFF.

The chain has TRBV7-6 and TRBJ2-7; TRBD1 matches at 8 bases. CDR3 size: 14 residues. Germline assignment: CDR1 SGHVS and CDR2 FNYEAQ. V gave up 1 base and J gave up 3 bases; unmatched junction bases: 2. The CDR3 coding sequence is TGTGCCAGCAGCTTAGGGACAGGGAACTACGAGCAGTACTTC. It is translated as CASSLGTGNYEQYF.